What follows describes a single T cell receptor beta chain. Primers: 60 Vbeta forward and 13 Jbeta reverse. Measured with immunoSEQ multiplex PCR; TCRdb has only the in-frame clones, and not every one. The sample totals about 58,000 clones. Between the trimmed V and J ends, which lost 8 bases and 3 bases, there was a span of 20 bases. Per germline, CDR1 MNHEY and CDR2 SMNVEV (reference sequence). The CDR3 runs to 15 residues. The entry originates in a study of cytomegalovirus exposure and HLA in healthy donors. The TCR was taken from a young woman in good health and CMV-seronegative. The chain has TRBV27 and TRBJ2-7; D may be TRBD2 (6 bases). The sequencing input was PBMCs. The chain's CDR3 is CASQPSDGRDYEQYF. For the CDR3, the DNA is TGTGCCAGCCAACCTTCTGACGGGCGGGACTACGAGCAGTACTTC.